Sequencing of this TCR beta chain was carried out in a study of shared T cell receptors in the human thymus. Measured with immunoSEQ multiplex PCR; TCRdb has only the in-frame clones, and not every one. The table records about 660,000 clones, roughly 88% of them present only once. V was clipped by 5 bases and J by 3 bases; unmatched bases: 11. The CDR3 totals 16 residues. Germline V CDR1 and CDR2: MDHEN, SYDVKM. The data also belong to a second study, concerning human thymus T cells. From that paper: Repertoires from thymus and blood appeared to show biased V and J gene usage. A high degree of thymic repertoire overlap among unrelated individuals was reported in related research.

This chain links TRBV28 with TRBJ2-3, with 7 positions matching TRBD2. This receptor was taken from a boy in the first two years of life with a congenital heart defect. The sequencing input was thymocytes. The DNA for the CDR3 is TGTGCCAGCAGTGCCCTCGGCCAGCGGGATACAGATACGCAGTATTTT. Residues: CASSALGQRDTDTQYF.